Reported below is one T cell receptor beta chain. This record comes from a study of human T cells and chemical hapten exposure. Noted time point: patch test 2, 6 weeks after DPC sensitization. The treatment here: therapeutic diphenylcyclopropenone sensitization with weekly scalp DPC. Trimming shortened V by 3 bases and J by 1 base, and 9 bases separated the two germline ends. The CDR3 runs to 14 residues. Germline loops: CDR1 SGHVS, CDR2 FNYEAQ. One entry per CDR3 protein results from TCRdb running MiXCR on the RACE reads. The sample has tens of thousands of distinct CDR3 sequences; roughly a tenth are singletons.

The sequence came from a woman between 45 and 65 years old with alopecia areata. Some clones in this sample may be carry-over from other donors' samples. The sample consisted of whole blood, taken in connection with sensitization to the hapten diphenylcyclopropenone (DPC). The chain carries TRBV7-6 and TRBJ1-1; no clear D gene. The CDR3: CASSLLRGNTEAFF. In nucleotides, the CDR3 is TGTGCCAGCAGCTTGTTGCGGGGGAACACTGAAGCTTTCTTT.